Included here is one T cell receptor (beta chain) sequence, with context. What it binds is not known. V lost 3 bases, J lost 7 bases, and 17 bases stayed unmatched. Germline V CDR1 and CDR2: MDHEN, SYDVKM. The CDR3 runs 17 residues. Among the donors, all were Caucasian adults who lived in Nashville, Tennessee. It was into CD45RA+ naive and CD45RA-negative memory subsets that the CD4+ cells were split. The sample comes from a study of shared clonotypes between healthy human individuals. Overall study findings and caveats: Generation probability values for non-shared clonotypes were lower than those for clonotypes shared by all four donors.

TCRdb keeps only in-frame clones here, not all; method: immunoSEQ multiplex PCR. Among around 510,000 clones listed, approximately 95% were seen once. The genes are TRBV28 and TRBJ2-5; 7 positions match TRBD1. The sequence came from a woman aged 25 to 45 in good health. The material sequenced was naive CD4+ T cells sorted from blood. The subset here: CD45RA+ positively selected. As DNA, the CDR3 is TGTGCCAGCAGTTTTAGGCGTCCGGGACAGCGTTTTGGGACCCAGTACTTC. Protein product: CASSFRRPGQRFGTQYF.